Listed below are T cell receptor beta chains from one sample, sequenced in a study of T cells after yellow fever vaccination. TCRdb re-derived calls from the 5' RACE reads in MiXCR, one entry per CDR3 protein. The sample yields fewer than 90,000 distinct CDR3 sequences, approximately 7.7% seen once. The input for sequencing was CD8+ T cells sorted from PBMCs, taken around 5 days after the first yellow fever vaccination. These receptors were collected from a man between 18 and 29 years old who received the YFV17D yellow fever vaccine. Both conserved end residues are part of each CDR3. A D gene is named only where the DNA matches it firmly. Clone size appears in some rows only: once, few, many, or a class for an expanded clone.

TRBJ2-5 few - TRBV15 CATSRAYRDAETQYF TGTGCCACCAGCAGAGCTTACCGGGACGCAGAGACCCAGTACTTC
TRBJ2-1 - - TRBV15 CAIRGTDSYNEQFF TGTGCCATCCGAGGAACTGACTCCTACAATGAGCAGTTCTTC
TRBJ2-7 many - TRBV4-1 CASSQFPDTSYEQYF TGCGCCAGCAGCCAATTTCCGGACACCTCCTACGAGCAGTACTTC
TRBJ2-1 few TRBD2 TRBV12-5 CASGSSGREQFF TGTGCTAGTGGTTCTAGCGGTCGGGAGCAGTTCTTC
TRBJ1-1 - - TRBV5-6 CASSAPGVSMNTEAFF TGTGCCAGCAGCGCTCCGGGGGTGTCCATGAACACTGAAGCTTTCTTT
TRBJ2-2 few TRBD1 TRBV20-1 CCARDGEGDSGELFF TGCTGTGCTAGAGATGGCGAGGGGGACAGCGGGGAGCTGTTTTTT
TRBJ2-1 - - TRBV6-2/TRBV6-3 CASSYGRFNEQFF TGTGCCAGCAGTTACGGCCGGTTCAATGAGCAGTTCTTC
TRBJ2-7 few TRBD1 TRBV19 CASTLGTGNSYEQYF TGTGCCAGTACCCTAGGGACAGGAAACTCCTACGAGCAGTACTTC
TRBJ1-6 - TRBD1 TRBV15 CATSRDDREGSPLHF TGTGCCACCAGCAGAGATGACAGGGAAGGTTCACCCCTCCACTTT
TRBJ2-5 few - TRBV20-1 CSASSRDKQETQYF TGCAGTGCTAGCTCCCGGGACAAACAAGAGACCCAGTACTTC
TRBJ2-2 many TRBD1 TRBV7-9 CASSFGTGNTGELFF TGTGCCAGCAGCTTTGGGACAGGGAACACCGGGGAGCTGTTTTTT
TRBJ2-1 - TRBD2 TRBV7-9 CASSLVGGALNEQFF TGTGCCAGCAGCTTAGTCGGGGGGGCCCTCAATGAGCAGTTCTTC
TRBJ2-1 many - TRBV5-1 CASSRDYNEQFF TGCGCCAGCAGCCGGGACTACAATGAGCAGTTCTTC
TRBJ2-2 - - TRBV18 CASSPPAGFGAGELFF -
TRBJ2-1 many - TRBV9 CASSVRNSLLDEQFF TGTGCCAGCAGCGTACGGAATAGCTTGCTGGATGAGCAGTTCTTC
TRBJ1-3 many - TRBV6-5 CASSLGPGVTIYF TGTGCCAGCAGCCTCGGACCGGGAGTCACCATATATTTT
TRBJ2-3 many - TRBV6-1 CASSLLWGESTDTQYF TGTGCCAGCAGTCTGCTATGGGGGGAAAGCACAGATACGCAGTATTTT
TRBJ2-3 few TRBD2 TRBV2 CASSVLAAISTDTQYF TGTGCCAGCAGTGTCCTAGCGGCGATTAGCACAGATACGCAGTATTTT
TRBJ2-2 few - TRBV4-3 CASSQALVHNTGELFF TGCGCCAGCAGCCAAGCGCTTGTACATAACACCGGGGAGCTGTTTTTT
TRBJ2-7 few TRBD1 TRBV5-4 CASAPGQGFEQYF TGTGCCAGCGCTCCGGGACAGGGATTCGAGCAGTACTTC
TRBJ1-1 few - TRBV4-1 CASSQVGWGNTEAFF TGCGCCAGCAGCCAAGTGGGCTGGGGGAACACTGAAGCTTTCTTT
TRBJ2-2 many TRBD1 TRBV4-1 CASSLRDRVGTGELFF TGCGCCAGCAGCCTGCGGGACAGGGTGGGCACCGGGGAGCTGTTTTTT
TRBJ2-1 - TRBD2 TRBV6-1 CASSGSGTSGANEQFF TGTGCCAGCAGTGGGTCCGGGACTAGCGGGGCAAATGAGCAGTTCTTC
TRBJ2-1 many - TRBV5-5 CASSPGLRHNEQFF TGTGCCAGCAGCCCCGGGCTACGGCACAATGAGCAGTTCTTC
TRBJ2-1 many TRBD2 TRBV11-2 CASSLEGGGFNEQFF TGTGCCAGCAGCCTCGAGGGCGGGGGATTCAATGAGCAGTTCTTC
TRBJ2-7 many - TRBV4-3 CASSQDSIDRLNEQYF TGCGCCAGCAGCCAAGATAGTATTGACAGGTTGAACGAGCAGTACTTC
TRBJ1-2 few - TRBV4-2 CASSQDPIANYGYTF TGTGCCAGCAGCCAAGATCCCATCGCAAACTATGGCTACACCTTC
TRBJ2-3 many - TRBV5-1 CASSFLDRRSSTDTQYF TGCGCCAGCAGCTTCCTAGACAGGCGGTCTAGCACAGATACGCAGTATTTT
TRBJ2-7 many TRBD2 TRBV7-6 CASSLSGGGQYEQYF TGTGCCAGCAGCTTATCCGGCGGGGGGCAGTACGAGCAGTACTTC
TRBJ1-1 many TRBD1 TRBV5-1 CASSVGTGHNTEAFF TGCGCCAGCAGCGTGGGGACAGGGCACAACACTGAAGCTTTCTTT
TRBJ2-7 few TRBD1 TRBV7-8 CASSSPGTGGSYEQYF TGTGCCAGCAGCTCGCCCGGGACAGGGGGCTCCTACGAGCAGTACTTC
TRBJ1-1 - - TRBV4-1 CASSQDRQGGTEAFF TGCGCCAGCAGCCAAGATCGGCAGGGCGGTACTGAAGCTTTCTTT
TRBJ1-1 - - TRBV5-6 CASSLLVTEAFF TGTGCCAGCAGCTTACTAGTTACTGAAGCTTTCTTT
TRBJ2-1 few - TRBV3-1 CARFYNEQFF TGTGCCAGGTTCTACAATGAGCAGTTCTTC
TRBJ2-3 many TRBD2 TRBV7-2 CASSPTSGSTDTQYF TGTGCCAGCAGCCCCACTAGCGGGAGCACAGATACGCAGTATTTT
TRBJ1-2 - - TRBV6-2/TRBV6-3 CASSYREVYGYTF TGTGCCAGCAGTTACCGTGAAGTCTATGGCTACACCTTC
TRBJ1-4 - - TRBV11-2 CASSLMEEKLFF TGTGCCAGCAGCTTAATGGAGGAAAAACTGTTTTTT
TRBJ2-1 many - TRBV29-1 CSVEAGRGYNEQFF TGCAGCGTTGAAGCGGGCAGGGGCTACAATGAGCAGTTCTTC
TRBJ1-2 few - TRBV9 CASSVDSASPLGYTF TGTGCCAGCAGCGTAGATTCGGCTTCTCCCCTTGGCTACACCTTC
TRBJ2-7 - - TRBV5-1 CASSYWDTGRYEQYF TGCGCCAGCAGCTACTGGGACACCGGCCGATACGAGCAGTACTTC
TRBJ1-1 many - TRBV19 CASSQTSGGPEAFF TGTGCCAGTAGTCAAACATCGGGAGGGCCCGAAGCTTTCTTT
TRBJ2-7 few TRBD1 TRBV7-6 CASSSGGFYEQYF TGTGCCAGCAGCTCAGGGGGTTTCTACGAGCAGTACTTC
TRBJ2-3 few - TRBV4-2 CASSQEDGTDTQYF TGTGCCAGCAGCCAAGAAGACGGAACAGATACGCAGTATTTT
TRBJ2-3 - - TRBV27 CASSLRGVPTDTQYF TGTGCCAGCAGTTTACGCGGGGTGCCCACAGATACGCAGTATTTT
TRBJ2-4 few - TRBV5-1 CASSLDRSDQYF TGCGCCAGCAGCCTGGACCGATCCGATCAGTACTTC
TRBJ2-2 few TRBD2 TRBV12-3/TRBV12-4 CASSYAGGLNTGELFF TGTGCCAGCAGTTATGCGGGGGGCCTGAACACCGGGGAGCTGTTTTTT
TRBJ2-7 many TRBD1 TRBV7-9 CASSLDRGYEQYF TGTGCCAGCAGCTTAGACAGGGGTTACGAGCAGTACTTC
TRBJ1-1 few - TRBV19 CASSSYTEAFF TGTGCCAGTAGTTCCTACACTGAAGCTTTCTTT
TRBJ1-1 many - TRBV5-1 CASSLVPAGGTEAFF TGCGCCAGCAGCTTGGTACCGGCAGGCGGCACTGAAGCTTTCTTT